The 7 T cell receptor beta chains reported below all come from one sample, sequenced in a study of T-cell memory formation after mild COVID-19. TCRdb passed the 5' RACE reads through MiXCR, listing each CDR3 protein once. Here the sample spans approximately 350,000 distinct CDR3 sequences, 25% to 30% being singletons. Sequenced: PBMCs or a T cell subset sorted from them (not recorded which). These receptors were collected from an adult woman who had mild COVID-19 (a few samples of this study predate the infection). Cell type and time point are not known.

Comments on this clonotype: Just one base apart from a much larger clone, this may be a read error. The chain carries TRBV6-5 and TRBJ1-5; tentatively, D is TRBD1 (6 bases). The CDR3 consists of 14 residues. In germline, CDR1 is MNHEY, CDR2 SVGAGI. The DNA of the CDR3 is TGTGCCAGCAGACCTAAAACAGGGATTCAGCCCAAGCATTTT. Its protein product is CASRPKTGIQPKHF.

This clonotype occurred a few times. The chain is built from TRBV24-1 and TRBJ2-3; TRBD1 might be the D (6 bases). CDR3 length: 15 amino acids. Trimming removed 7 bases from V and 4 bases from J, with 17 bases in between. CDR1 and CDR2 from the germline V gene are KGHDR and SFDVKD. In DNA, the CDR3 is TGTGCCACCAGCGGACAGTTTGGGGGCGCAGATACGCAGTATTTT. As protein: CATSGQFGGADTQYF.

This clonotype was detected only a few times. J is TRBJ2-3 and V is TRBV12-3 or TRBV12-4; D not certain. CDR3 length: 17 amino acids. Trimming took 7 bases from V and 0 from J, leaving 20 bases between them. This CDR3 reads CASTFLALGSSTDTQYF. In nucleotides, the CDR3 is TGTGCCAGCACTTTCCTCGCATTAGGGTCTAGCACAGATACGCAGTATTTT.

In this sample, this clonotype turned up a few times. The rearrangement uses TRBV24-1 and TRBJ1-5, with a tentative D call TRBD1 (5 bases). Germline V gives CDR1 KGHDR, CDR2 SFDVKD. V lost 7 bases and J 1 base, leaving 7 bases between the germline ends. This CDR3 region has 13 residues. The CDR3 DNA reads TGTGCCACCAGCCAGGGAAGCAATCAGCCCCAGCATTTT. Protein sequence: CATSQGSNQPQHF.

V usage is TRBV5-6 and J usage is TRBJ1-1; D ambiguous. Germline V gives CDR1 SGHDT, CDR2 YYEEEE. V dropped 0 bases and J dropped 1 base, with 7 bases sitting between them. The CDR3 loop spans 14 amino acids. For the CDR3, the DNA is TGTGCCAGCAGCTTGGGTCTTGCGAACACTGAAGCTTTCTTT. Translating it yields CASSLGLANTEAFF.

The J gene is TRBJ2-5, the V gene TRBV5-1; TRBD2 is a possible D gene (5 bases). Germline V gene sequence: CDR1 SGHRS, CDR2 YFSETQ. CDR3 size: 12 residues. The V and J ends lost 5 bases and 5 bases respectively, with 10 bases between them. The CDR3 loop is CASRPSGETQYF. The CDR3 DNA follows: TGCGCCAGCAGACCCTCGGGGGAGACCCAGTACTTC.

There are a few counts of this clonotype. CDR3 sequence reads: CASSSPGLAGSVYDTQYF. In nucleotides, the CDR3 is TGTGCCAGCAGTTCACCGGGACTAGCGGGATCGGTCTATGATACGCAGTATTTT. The J gene is TRBJ2-3, the V gene TRBV6-2 or TRBV6-3, with TRBD2 matching over 13 bases. The CDR3 sequence is 18 residues long. Per the germline V gene, CDR1 is MNHEY and CDR2 is SVGEGT. The ends lost 4 bases at V and 6 bases at J; junction bases unmatched: 13.